Below are 4 T cell receptor beta chains sequenced from a single sample in a study of Tregs in tolerant kidney transplant recipients. Assay used: immunoSEQ multiplex PCR; TCRdb lists only in-frame clones, some missing. The sample lists under 20,000 clones; roughly 82% were seen once. Sequencing was carried out using Tregs from blood. These receptors came from a human donor in good health.

This sequence joins TRBV14 and TRBJ2-3; D is possibly TRBD2 (5 bases). Germline CDR1 is SGHDN and CDR2 is FVKESK. Trimming left V 5 bases short and J 2 bases short, with 11 bases between. This CDR3 has 14 residues. CDR3 sequence: CASSALLDTDTQYF. The CDR3 region has the DNA TGTGCCAGCAGCGCGTTACTAGACACAGATACGCAGTATTTT.

This sequence joins TRBV7-2 and TRBJ1-2, with D unclear. Germline CDR1 and CDR2: SGHTA and FQGNSA. The CDR3 is 14 residues long. Trimming pared 4 bases from V and 2 bases from J, leaving 11 bases between. CDR3 protein: CASSWERANYGYTF. The CDR3 region has the DNA TGTGCCAGCAGCTGGGAGAGGGCCAACTATGGCTACACCTTC.

This chain joins TRBV7-3 and TRBJ2-3, with 7 positions matching TRBD2. J was trimmed by 1 base and V by 6 bases; bases with no gene match: 4. Germline V gene sequence: CDR1 SGHTA, CDR2 FQGTGA. The length of the CDR3 is 14 residues. The CDR3 DNA reads as TGTGCCAGCAGTCGCGGACTAGGCACAGATACGCAGTATTTT. It yields the protein CASSRGLGTDTQYF.

The chain combines TRBV5-6 with TRBJ1-1; the match to TRBD1 covers 8 bases. V shed 4 bases and J 7 bases; nucleotides not matched to a gene: 9. Germline V gene sequence: CDR1 SGHDT, CDR2 YYEEEE. This CDR3 is built from 14 residues. CDR3 sequence reads: CASSPARGRGEAFF. The CDR3 DNA sequence: TGTGCCAGCAGCCCCGCCAGGGGGCGGGGTGAAGCTTTCTTT.